This TCR beta chain stems from a study of blood T cell repertoires in COVID-19. Study as a whole: The cDNA or gDNA used as material had been derived from T cells, B-cell-depleted T cells, or PBMCs.

Germline V gives CDR1 LGHDT, CDR2 YNNKEL (reference sequence). The CDR3 runs 13 residues. V was clipped by 1 base and J by 6 bases, with 9 bases between them. The authors' processing: From reference gene primer amplification, estimates of nucleated cell counts were derived. Libraries were prepared by immunoSEQ multiplex PCR; TCRdb keeps only in-frame clonotypes and omits some of them. The V and J calls and the clone size are those of that table, but D and trimming were determined from the DNA. The sample has 200,000 or so clones, around 77% seen once; the top ten hold roughly 17%. The chain employs TRBV3-1 (or the pseudogene TRBV3-2) and TRBJ1-2; the D gene is possibly TRBD1 (6 bases). The sequenced sample was peripheral blood. The TCR comes from a man aged 60-69 years with active or convalescent COVID-19. The CDR3 sequence is CASSQGAGDGYTF. CDR3 DNA: TGTGCCAGCAGCCAAGGCGCAGGGGATGGCTACACCTTC.